This entry concerns a single T cell receptor (beta chain). Its antigen specificity is not known. The record has no base qualities; no much larger clone is one base away. This sample was included in a study of blood T cell repertoires in COVID-19 (dated by TCRdb to about 2020). About the full investigation: The collaborator samples originated in the United States, Italy and Spain and spanned the acute and convalescent phases of COVID-19. The prospective study material was composed of cDNA or gDNA derived from T cells, B-cell-depleted T cells, or PBMCs. The dataset comprised deeply sampled blood TCRbeta repertoires from subjects exposed to, actively infected with, or recovered from COVID-19. The repertoires were made available in a free public database intended to serve as a resource for research on the immune response to SARS-CoV-2. The samples were drawn from the first 160 participants of the ongoing ImmuneRACE study and from some 1,300 subjects provided by 6 global collaborators. The sample metadata nearly always contained a de-identified subject ID, COVID-19 status, age in years and sex. Where HLA class I and class II types were available, the types were taken from metadata supplied by the sample provider, not from assay-based typing.

The collaborating institutions used their own protocols to collect whole blood in K2EDTA tubes. For TCRbeta analysis, collaborators shipped samples as frozen whole blood, isolated PBMCs, or DNA extracted from either of those sample types. The immunoSEQ Assay, a bias-controlled multiplex PCR, was used to amplify TCRbeta CDR3 regions from genomic DNA. On the study's bioinformatics: Within the assay, amplification of reference gene primers was used to estimate how many nucleated cells each sample contained. To quantify the absolute abundance of each unique TCRbeta CDR3 rearrangement, sequence reads were collapsed and filtered. For each sample, productive Simpson clonality was calculated as the square root of Simpson's diversity index over productive rearrangements. Entries here come from immuneACCESS through TCRdb and include only in-frame sequences with V and J called. Some clones fail to appear in such tables; in the studies checked, an unresolved V gene covers under half of the shortfall, and the cause of the remainder is unknown. The V and J calls and clone size were taken over from that table, and D and trimming were inferred from the DNA. In this sample the table shows around 700,000 clones, approximately 90% of which occur a single time. The ten biggest clones cover about 0.24% of the sample.

The paper as a whole reports these results and caveats: The amount of clinical and demographic metadata varied by source and participant and was provided uncurated.

This receptor was taken from a woman aged 18-29 years with acute or convalescent COVID-19. The sequencing input was peripheral blood.

This receptor carries the CDR3 CASSRTRWTGDYEQYF. The DNA is TGTGCCAGCAGTCGAACCAGGTGGACAGGGGACTACGAGCAGTACTTC. Recombination linked TRBV2 to TRBJ2-7; 9 bases in the middle match TRBD1. V trim: 5 bases; J trim: 3 bases; unmatched bases: 11. The CDR3, from cysteine to phenylalanine, totals 16 residues. Just the 48-base CDR3 DNA is kept, in frame starting at base 1. CDR1 and CDR2 (SNHLY, FYNNEI) derive from the germline V gene.